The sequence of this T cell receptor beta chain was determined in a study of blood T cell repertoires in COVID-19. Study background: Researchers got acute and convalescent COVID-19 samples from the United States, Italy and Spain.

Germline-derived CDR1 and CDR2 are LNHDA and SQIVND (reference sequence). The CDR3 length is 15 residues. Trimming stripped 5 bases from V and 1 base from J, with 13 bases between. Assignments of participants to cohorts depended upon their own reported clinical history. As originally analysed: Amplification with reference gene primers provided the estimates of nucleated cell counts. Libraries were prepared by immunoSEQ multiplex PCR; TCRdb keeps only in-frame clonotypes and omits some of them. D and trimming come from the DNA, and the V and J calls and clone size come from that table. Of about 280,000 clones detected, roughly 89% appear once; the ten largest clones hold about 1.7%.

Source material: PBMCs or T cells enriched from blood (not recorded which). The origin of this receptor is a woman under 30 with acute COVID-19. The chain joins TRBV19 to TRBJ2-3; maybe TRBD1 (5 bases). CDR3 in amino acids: CASSFGQPGTDTQYF. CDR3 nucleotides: TGTGCCAGTAGTTTCGGACAACCAGGCACAGATACGCAGTATTTT.